These 27 T cell receptor beta chains were all obtained from the same sample, sequenced in a study of lung T cells in sarcoidosis with Löfgren's syndrome. Via MiXCR, TCRdb re-called the reads, giving one row per CDR3 protein. The sample includes about 4,000 distinct CDR3 sequences, approximately 20% seen only once; the top ten take roughly 8.7%. Material for sequencing was CD4+ T cells from bronchoalveolar lavage. These TCRs come from a human donor with sarcoidosis (Löfgren's syndrome or another form), or a control subject (not recorded which).

This clonotype occurred many times. One end of the junction varies from germline; a read error may be responsible. V and J are TRBV7-6 and TRBJ2-2; D is undetermined. The CDR3 totals 13 residues. CDR1 and CDR2 (germline): SGHVS, FNYEAQ. The CDR3 nucleotides are TGTGCCAGCAGCCGTCGGAACCCCGGGGAGCTGTTTTTT. This codes for CASSRRNPGELFF.

By sample share, this clonotype is medium-sized. This chain links TRBV15 with TRBJ1-5; D gene unclear. Between the trimmed V and J ends, which lost 3 bases and 4 bases, there was a span of 10 bases. The CDR3 is 14 amino acids. Germline CDR1 and CDR2: LNHNV and YYDKDF (reference sequence). CDR3 bases: TGTGCCACCAGCAGTCCTACTCCGAATCAGCCCCAGCATTTT. Translating gives CATSSPTPNQPQHF.

This clonotype was seen repeatedly, ten times or more. The junction departs from germline at one end; a sequencing error may be responsible. The chain has TRBV9 and TRBJ2-5; TRBD1 agrees at 8 bases. This CDR3 has 13 residues. Germline V gene data show CDR1 as SGDLS and CDR2 as YYNGEE. The chain's CDR3 is CSSSRGLQETQYF. CDR3 nucleotide sequence: TGCTCCTCTTCCAGGGGGCTTCAAGAGACCCAGTACTTC.

This clonotype is medium-sized in the sample. The chain uses TRBV20-1 and TRBJ2-5; D perhaps matches TRBD2 (5 bases). Per the germline V gene, CDR1 is DFQATT and CDR2 is SNEGSKA (reference sequence). The CDR3 extends over 11 amino acids. Deletions cut 2 bases from V and 5 bases from J, with 6 bases between. Here the CDR3 reads CSARIAETQYF. In DNA form, the CDR3 reads TGCAGTGCTAGAATAGCGGAGACCCAGTACTTC.

Points on this clonotype: A much larger clonotype is one base distant, so this may be a read error. The chain carries TRBV4-1 and TRBJ2-3; a possible D gene is TRBD2 (7 bases). Germline V gene lookup returns CDR1 MGHRA and CDR2 YSYEKL. The length of the CDR3 is 15 residues. The CDR3 DNA sequence: TGCGCCAGCAGCCAAGTAGGGGGGGGAGAAGATACGCAGTGTTTT. The encoded protein is CASSQVGGGEDTQCF.

As to this clonotype: Without the conserved terminal phenylalanine or tryptophan, this CDR3 likely stems from a read error. The chain couples TRBV3-1 to TRBJ2-7; TRBD1 is a possible D gene (5 bases). This CDR3 has 14 amino acids. The V gene's germline CDR1 is LGHDT and CDR2 YNNKEL (reference sequence). Between the trimmed V and J ends, which lost 6 bases and 0 bases, there was a span of 12 bases. In DNA, the CDR3 is TGTGCCAGCAGGTCCGGGCAGGGCTCCTACGAGCAGTACTCC. Residues: CASRSGQGSYEQYS.

This clonotype is judged medium-sized. J is TRBJ2-3 and V is TRBV20-1, with a weak D call TRBD1 (5 bases). V was pared by 0 bases and J by 3 bases, with 13 bases between. This CDR3 has 15 amino acids. Germline values: CDR1 DFQATT, CDR2 SNEGSKA (reference sequence). The CDR3 here is CSARDWGISTDTQYF. In DNA form, the CDR3 reads TGCAGTGCTAGAGATTGGGGCATTTCAACAGATACGCAGTATTTT.

By share of the sample, this clonotype is medium-sized. The chain carries TRBV15 and TRBJ1-3; D not certain. This CDR3 region has 14 residues. V was trimmed by 8 bases and J by 0 bases, leaving 11 bases between them. Germline CDR1 is LNHNV and CDR2 is YYDKDF (reference sequence). The CDR3 is CATRRGSSGNTIYF. The CDR3 DNA reads TGTGCCACCCGGAGAGGTAGCTCTGGAAACACCATATATTTT.

By sample fraction, this clonotype is medium-sized (0.01 to 0.1%). The rearrangement uses TRBV6-1 and TRBJ2-5; D is ambiguous. Trimming took off 6 bases at V and 5 bases at J, with 7 bases between the two ends. CDR3 length equals 11 residues. Germline CDR1 and CDR2: MNHNS and SASEGT. CDR3 residues: CASSTRETQYF. For the CDR3, the DNA is TGTGCCAGCAGCACGCGGGAGACCCAGTACTTC.

This clonotype is labeled medium-sized (0.01 to 0.1%). CDR3 protein: CASSPRPHGNEQFF. The CDR3 DNA follows: TGTGCCAGCAGTCCCCGCCCCCATGGGAATGAGCAGTTCTTC. The chain is built from TRBV6-1 and TRBJ2-1; no reliable D call. Trimming stripped 5 bases from V and 7 bases from J, with 15 bases between. This CDR3 comprises 14 residues. Germline CDR1 and CDR2: MNHNS and SASEGT.

This clonotype is large in the sample. The rearrangement uses TRBV28 and TRBJ2-7; D ambiguous. The germline V gene encodes CDR1 MDHEN and CDR2 SYDVKM. CDR3 size: 15 residues. Trimming took off 3 bases at V and 0 bases at J, with 12 bases between the two ends. The CDR3 nucleotides are TGTGCCAGCAGTTTTACGTTCGCAGGCTCCTACGAGCAGTACTTC. It specifies CASSFTFAGSYEQYF.

Relative to its sample, this clonotype is large. The rearrangement links TRBV2 to TRBJ2-5; D call uncertain. Germline V gene lookup returns CDR1 SNHLY and CDR2 FYNNEI. Trimming removed 7 bases from V and 2 bases from J, with 11 bases in between. The length of the CDR3 is 13 residues. DNA of the CDR3: TGTGCCAGCAACCGGGTGCAGCAAGAGACCCAGTACTTC. Translated: CASNRVQQETQYF.

About this clonotype: A much larger clone sits a single nucleotide away, making a read error possible. The chain has TRBV20-1 and TRBJ1-1, with D perhaps matching TRBD1 (5 bases). This CDR3 region has 13 residues. The germline V gene has CDR1 DFQATT and CDR2 SNEGSKA (reference sequence). The CDR3 is CSALQDTNTEVFF. The CDR3 nucleotides are TGCAGTGCTCTACAGGATACGAACACTGAAGTTTTCTTT.

Within the sample, this clonotype is medium-sized. J is TRBJ2-1 and V is TRBV24-1; 9 bases map to TRBD1. Germline V CDR1 and CDR2: KGHDR, SFDVKD. This CDR3 has 14 amino acids. V trimming: 3 bases; J trimming: 8 bases; junction bases outside the gene matches: 4. DNA for the CDR3: TGTGCCACCAGTGATAGGGACAGGGTCTATGAGCAGTTCTTC. Its translation is CATSDRDRVYEQFF.

Points on this clonotype: This may stem from a read error, because a much larger clone lies one nucleotide away. This chain links TRBV19 with TRBJ2-3; D gene unclear. From germline, CDR1 is LNHDA and CDR2 SQIVND (reference sequence). V dropped 5 bases and J dropped 4 bases, with 16 bases sitting between them. This CDR3 has 15 amino acids. This CDR3 reads CASSVFLASADTQYF. CDR3 DNA: TGTGCCAGTAGTGTGTTCTTGGCCAGCGCAGATACGCAGTATTTT.

In this sample, this clonotype turned up many times. The chain is built from TRBV7-9 and TRBJ1-4, with D perhaps matching TRBD1 (5 bases). Germline CDR1 is SEHNR and CDR2 is FQNEAQ (reference sequence). Trimming cost V 1 base and J 5 bases, with 11 bases left between them. This CDR3 has 15 amino acids. CDR3 in amino acids: CASSLETAENEKLFF. The CDR3 DNA is TGTGCCAGCAGCTTAGAGACAGCAGAAAATGAAAAACTGTTTTTT.

Within the sample, this clonotype is large (0.1 to 1%). The genes are TRBV7-6 and TRBJ1-4; D may be TRBD1 (5 bases). The CDR3 is 16 amino acids. Per germline, CDR1 SGHVS and CDR2 FNYEAQ. The V gene lost 5 bases and the J gene lost 0 bases, with 13 bases spanning the gap. For the CDR3, the DNA is TGTGCCAGCAGCCTTCATGGGGCAGCAACTAATGAAAAACTGTTTTTT. It yields the protein CASSLHGAATNEKLFF.

Comments on this clonotype: At one end, the junction sequence differs from germline, possibly due to a read error. The CDR3: CGAPMNTEAFF. The CDR3 coding sequence is TGCGGTGCTCCAATGAACACCGAGGCTTTCTTT. The chain couples TRBV20-1 to TRBJ1-1; D not certain. Germline V gene data show CDR1 as DFQATT and CDR2 as SNEGSKA (reference sequence). The CDR3 is 11 amino acids.

This clonotype was detected many times. The rearrangement uses TRBV29-1 and TRBJ1-1; D is possibly TRBD1 (5 bases). This CDR3 spans 12 amino acids. Deletions cut 6 bases from V and 4 bases from J, with 12 bases between. Germline values: CDR1 SQVTM, CDR2 ANQGSEA. This CDR3 reads CSVDGQGTEAFF. The CDR3 DNA is TGCAGCGTAGACGGGCAGGGCACTGAAGCTTTCTTT.

This clonotype is labeled as medium-sized (0.01 to 0.1%). The V gene is TRBV20-1, the J gene TRBJ2-5, with TRBD1 as a possible D gene (6 bases). This CDR3 has 13 residues. Germline V gene data show CDR1 as DFQATT and CDR2 as SNEGSKA (reference sequence). V was trimmed by 5 bases and J by 4 bases, leaving 14 bases between them. The CDR3 coding sequence is TGCAGTGCTTTCCCAGGGGCGGGAGAGACCCAGTACTTC. It codes for CSAFPGAGETQYF.

By its share, this clonotype is medium-sized. The V gene is TRBV20-1, the J gene TRBJ2-3; D possibly uses TRBD1 or TRBD2 (5 bases each). Trimming removed 3 bases from V and 4 bases from J, with 11 bases in between. The CDR3 extends over 13 amino acids. From germline, CDR1 is DFQATT and CDR2 SNEGSKA (reference sequence). CDR3 sequence (DNA): TGCAGTGCTAGTGGTGGGACCTCAGATACGCAGTATTTT. Its protein product is CSASGGTSDTQYF.

In its sample, this clonotype was seen a few times. This may be a read error, as it is one base from a much larger clone. This rearrangement joins TRBV7-2 to TRBJ1-4, with D tentatively TRBD1 (5 bases). Per the germline V gene, CDR1 is SGHTA and CDR2 is FQGNSA. This CDR3 contains 16 residues. CDR3 amino acids: CASSLHGAGTNEELFF. Written as DNA, the CDR3 is TGTGCCAGCAGCCTTCACGGGGCGGGAACTAATGAAGAACTGTTTTTT.

Points on this clonotype: A read error may produce the germline difference seen at one junction end. V usage is TRBV6-2 or TRBV6-3 and J usage is TRBJ1-5; D possibly corresponds to TRBD1 (6 bases). CDR3 length equals 13 residues. Germline V gene sequence: CDR1 MNHEY, CDR2 SVGEGT. CDR3 bases: TGTGCCAGCAGTGGGCGGGACAATCAGCCCCCGCATTTT. Translation: CASSGRDNQPPHF.

As for this clonotype: The germline gene is not matched at one end of the junction; a read error may be the cause. The CDR3 nucleotides read TGTGCCAGCAGCCCCATTCCTGGGGACAGTGAGCAGCTCTTC. Its translation is CASSPIPGDSEQLF. This chain joins TRBV7-7 and TRBJ2-1; TRBD1 agrees at 7 bases. This CDR3 contains 14 residues. Germline loops: CDR1 SSHAT, CDR2 FNYEAQ (reference sequence).

This clonotype was recorded many times. This chain links TRBV7-3 with TRBJ2-1; 7 bases align to TRBD2. V gave up 1 base and J gave up 2 bases; unmatched junction bases: 5. The CDR3 is 16 amino acids. CDR1 and CDR2 (germline): SGHTA, FQGTGA. DNA for the CDR3: TGTGCCAGCAGCTTAAATCGAGCGGGACCCTACAATGAGCAGTTCTTC. Translated: CASSLNRAGPYNEQFF.

This clonotype was counted a single time. At one of its ends the junction is not consistent with the germline gene, which may arise from a read error. The V call is TRBV7-9, the J call TRBJ2-7, with D perhaps TRBD2 (5 bases). The CDR3 length is 13 residues. From germline, CDR1 is SEHNR and CDR2 FQNEAQ (reference sequence). The CDR3 nucleotides are TGTGCCAGCAGCTTAGCGGCGGGTGGCGAGCGGCACTTC. Its translation is CASSLAAGGERHF.

Worth noting for this clonotype: Compared with germline, one end of the junction differs, possibly owing to a read error. The chain recombines TRBV28 with TRBJ1-4, with D hard to call. CDR1 is MDHEN and CDR2 is SYDVKM in the germline V gene. This CDR3 comprises 14 residues. This chain's CDR3 is CASSRIRYNGKLFF. The CDR3 DNA follows: TGTGCCAGCAGTCGGATTCGGTATAATGGAAAACTGTTTTTT.